The 30 T cell receptor beta chains below were found in one sample sequenced in a study of T cells after posttransplantation cyclophosphamide. Controls had myeloablative marrow grafts with methotrexate and calcineurin inhibitor, sampled at 1 year. Generated by immunoSEQ multiplex PCR, the TCRdb table keeps only in-frame clones and is missing some. The table lists 4,000 to 6,000 clones, 73% of them singletons. The specimen comprised PBMCs, sampled around 290 days after allogeneic stem cell transplant with calcineurin inhibitor and methotrexate. These receptors were taken from a female patient aged 45-65 years who received an allogeneic stem cell transplant from an unrelated donor, was CMV-positive, and had acute and chronic GVHD. Among the T cells, some may be from the graft donor.

The chain uses TRBV29-1 and TRBJ2-5, with unresolved D. The CDR3 spans 12 residues. Germline V lookup: CDR1 SQVTM, CDR2 ANQGSEA. Trimming stripped 3 bases from V and 0 bases from J, with 5 bases between. This chain's CDR3 is CSVERNQETQYF. For the CDR3, the DNA is TGCAGCGTTGAGAGGAACCAAGAGACCCAGTACTTC.

The CDR3 DNA sequence: TGTGCCACCAGCCGGGACACTGGAAACACCATATATTTT. It translates to CATSRDTGNTIYF. The V and J genes are TRBV15 and TRBJ1-3, with D perhaps matching TRBD1 (6 bases). Between the trimmed V and J ends, which lost 5 bases and 2 bases, there was a span of 7 bases. The V gene's germline CDR1 is LNHNV and CDR2 YYDKDF (reference sequence). This CDR3 contains 13 residues.

This clone is large. The chain uses TRBV5-1 and TRBJ2-1, with a tentative D call TRBD2 (5 bases). The CDR3 totals 14 residues. Trimming removed 0 bases from V and 8 bases from J, with 12 bases in between. Germline V gene lookup returns CDR1 SGHRS and CDR2 YFSETQ. The CDR3 loop reads CASSLGGVRDEQFF. CDR3 nucleotide sequence: TGCGCCAGCAGCTTGGGGGGAGTAAGAGATGAGCAGTTCTTC.

The rearrangement joins TRBV4-2 to TRBJ2-7, with 8 bases fitting TRBD2. V trimming: 4 bases; J trimming: 7 bases; junction bases outside the gene matches: 12. The CDR3 extends over 15 amino acids. Germline CDR1 LGHNA, CDR2 YNFKEQ. This chain's CDR3 is CASSPEIGGVSEQYF. As DNA, the CDR3 is TGTGCCAGCAGCCCAGAGATCGGGGGGGTGTCTGAGCAGTACTTC.

V gene TRBV9 combines with J gene TRBJ1-1; maybe TRBD1 (5 bases). Germline-derived CDR1 and CDR2 are SGDLS and YYNGEE. V lost 1 base to trimming and J lost 0 bases, with 13 bases between them. The CDR3 spans 16 residues. CDR3 coding DNA: TGTGCCAGCAGCGTAAACCAGGGAATCATGAACACTGAAGCTTTCTTT. It is translated as CASSVNQGIMNTEAFF.

In nucleotides, the CDR3 is TGCGCCAGCAGCTTGGTCCCCGGAGGGTCCGCCTCGGGTGGGGAGCAGTTCTTC. Translated, it gives CASSLVPGGSASGGEQFF. The chain couples TRBV5-1 to TRBJ2-1, with a possible D match to TRBD2 (6 bases). This CDR3 has 18 residues. The V gene's germline CDR1 is SGHRS and CDR2 YFSETQ. The V and J ends lost 0 bases and 10 bases respectively, with 26 bases between them.

The chain combines TRBV27 with TRBJ1-2; 7 bases are shared with TRBD1. The V gene end was trimmed by 3 bases and the J gene end by 6 bases; junction bases not matched to a gene: 7. Germline CDR1 reads MNHEY; CDR2 reads SMNVEV (reference sequence). CDR3 length equals 14 residues. CDR3 coding DNA: TGTGCCAGCAGTTTGGGTAGGGGGCAGGATGGCTACACCTTC. Its translation is CASSLGRGQDGYTF.

J is TRBJ2-1 and V is TRBV2; 7 bases align to TRBD2. The CDR3 has 13 amino acids. CDR1 is SNHLY and CDR2 is FYNNEI in the germline V gene. V shed 6 bases and J 5 bases; nucleotides not matched to a gene: 4. The DNA of the CDR3 is TGTGCCAGCAGGGACGGGAGGAACAATGAGCAGTTCTTC. Translation gives CASRDGRNNEQFF.

This chain links TRBV25-1 with TRBJ2-3; 11 bases are a match to TRBD1. The length of the CDR3 is 18 residues. CDR1 MGHDK and CDR2 SYGVNS come from the germline V gene. Trimming at V came to 5 bases and at J to 6 bases, leaving 16 bases not matched to a gene. The CDR3 sequence is CASSRREPGQGVEDTQYF. In DNA form, the CDR3 reads TGTGCCAGCAGTCGAAGGGAGCCGGGACAGGGGGTCGAGGATACGCAGTATTTT.

The chain carries TRBV27 and TRBJ2-7; 7 bases are shared with TRBD1. The J segment lost 3 bases and the V segment lost 3 bases, leaving 8 bases of the junction unmatched. Per the germline V gene, CDR1 is MNHEY and CDR2 is SMNVEV (reference sequence). This CDR3 comprises 15 residues. For the CDR3, the DNA is TGTGCCAGCAGTTTTCAGGCAGGGGGTTACTACGAGCAGTACTTC. Amino acids: CASSFQAGGYYEQYF.

This chain uses TRBV11-2 with TRBJ1-1; no reliable D call. The CDR3 runs 13 residues. The V gene's germline CDR1 is SGHAT and CDR2 FQNNGV. V was trimmed by 1 base and J by 1 base, leaving 4 bases between them. The CDR3 bases are TGTGCCAGCAGCTTAGGGCCGAACACTGAAGCTTTCTTT. Encoded protein: CASSLGPNTEAFF.

V usage is TRBV7-9 and J usage is TRBJ1-1; a weak D match, TRBD1 (6 bases). CDR1 and CDR2 (germline): SEHNR, FQNEAQ (reference sequence). Trimming shortened V by 5 bases and J by 1 base, and 17 bases separated the two germline ends. The CDR3 is 16 residues long. Here the CDR3 reads CASSPRGGSTNTEAFF. The CDR3 DNA follows: TGTGCCAGCAGCCCTAGGGGGGGGAGTACGAACACTGAAGCTTTCTTT.

By its share, this clone is medium-sized. Distinct nucleotide sequences in the sample also encode this CDR3. The chain couples TRBV27 to TRBJ2-7; 8 nucleotides align to TRBD1. V lost 2 bases, J lost 4 bases, and 4 bases stayed unmatched. Germline V gives CDR1 MNHEY, CDR2 SMNVEV (reference sequence). The CDR3 is 14 amino acids. CDR3 bases: TGTGCCAGCAGTTTACAGGGGGCGCAGTACGAGCAGTACTTC. The encoded protein is CASSLQGAQYEQYF.

In its sample, this clone was seen a few times. The chain has TRBV7-9 and TRBJ2-1, with TRBD2 matching over 10 bases. V lost 3 bases to trimming and J lost 7 bases; unmatched junction nucleotides: 6. The germline V gene has CDR1 SEHNR and CDR2 FQNEAQ (reference sequence). This CDR3 has 15 residues. The CDR3 protein is CASSFASGGVNEQFF. As DNA, the CDR3 is TGTGCCAGCAGCTTCGCTAGCGGGGGAGTTAATGAGCAGTTCTTC.

The table lists this clone with many counts. The DNA of the CDR3 is TGTGCCAGCATGGGCGCGGGAGCGACAGAGACCCAGTACTTC. Translated, it gives CASMGAGATETQYF. V usage is TRBV27 and J usage is TRBJ2-5, with TRBD2 matching 7 bases. Germline V gene data show CDR1 as MNHEY and CDR2 as SMNVEV (reference sequence). Germline trimming cut 7 bases from V and 4 bases from J; bases unmatched to any gene: 9. The CDR3 has 14 residues.

The genes are TRBV10-2 and TRBJ1-5; no firm D call. V lost 0 bases and J 3 bases, leaving 9 bases between the germline ends. CDR1 is WSHSY, CDR2 SAAADI, per germline. The length of the CDR3 is 15 residues. CDR3 sequence (DNA): TGCGCCAGCAGTGAGTCCCCCGGGTTCAATCAGCCCCAGCATTTT. It is translated as CASSESPGFNQPQHF.

This clone showed up just once. The chain recombines TRBV7-2 with TRBJ2-3, with TRBD2 matching over 8 bases. This CDR3 is 15 amino acids long. CDR1 is SGHTA and CDR2 is FQGNSA in the germline V gene. V gave up 1 base and J gave up 6 bases; unmatched junction bases: 6. This CDR3 reads CASSLGTSSWDTQYF. CDR3 DNA: TGTGCCAGCAGCTTAGGGACTAGCTCATGGGATACGCAGTATTTT. Drawing the rest from reference TRBV7-2 and TRBJ2-3, the complete variable domain is GAGVSQSPSNKVTEKGKDVELRCDPISGHTALYWYRQSLGQGLEFLIYFQGNSAPDKSGLPSDRFSAERTGGSVSTLTIQRTQQEDSAVYLCASSLGTSSWDTQYFGPGTRLTVL.

CDR3 coding DNA: TGTGCCAGCAGCGGCAGCGGGAAAAGGGTTGAAGCTTTCTTT. Protein sequence: CASSGSGKRVEAFF. V usage is TRBV7-9 and J usage is TRBJ1-1; D unresolved. Trimming took off 5 bases at V and 7 bases at J, with 17 bases between the two ends. CDR1 and CDR2 (germline): SEHNR, FQNEAQ (reference sequence). This CDR3 spans 14 amino acids.

V is TRBV7-2 and J is TRBJ2-7; possibly TRBD1 for D (5 bases). V lost 8 bases and J lost 1, with 9 bases in between. Germline CDR1 is SGHTA and CDR2 is FQGNSA. The CDR3 is 12 amino acids. The CDR3 DNA reads TGTGCCAGCGTAGGGGCGTCCTACGAGCAGTACTTC. It specifies CASVGASYEQYF.

This clone was counted a few times. J is TRBJ1-1 and V is TRBV28; possible D gene TRBD1, 6 bases. V lost 1 base and J 5 bases, leaving 11 bases between the germline ends. Germline CDR1 MDHEN, CDR2 SYDVKM. This CDR3 contains 14 residues. This CDR3 reads CASSLSQGITEAFF. CDR3 DNA sequence: TGTGCCAGCAGTTTATCACAGGGTATTACTGAAGCTTTCTTT.

The chain combines TRBV6-5 with TRBJ2-3; D might be TRBD1 (5 bases). With 8 bases removed from V and 7 bases from J, the gap between germline ends came to 13 bases. Germline V CDR1 and CDR2: MNHEY, SVGAGI. This CDR3 is 12 amino acids long. For the CDR3, the DNA is TGTGCCAGCGCAACAGGTAGAAATACGCAGTATTTT. This translates into CASATGRNTQYF.

The V and J genes are TRBV7-9 and TRBJ1-2, with D possibly TRBD1 on 6 matching bases. The CDR3 has 11 amino acids. Germline assignment: CDR1 SEHNR and CDR2 FQNEAQ (reference sequence). Trimming shortened V by 8 bases and J by 10 bases, and 14 bases separated the two germline ends. The CDR3 protein is CASLGTKHYTF. The CDR3 nucleotides read TGTGCCAGCCTCGGGACAAAGCACTACACCTTC.

This CDR3 is CASSIGTSETSYEQYF. The CDR3 nucleotides are TGTGCCAGCAGTATCGGGACTAGCGAGACCTCCTACGAGCAGTACTTC. The chain uses TRBV28 and TRBJ2-7; TRBD2 aligns across 10 bases. V lost 5 bases to trimming and J lost 0 bases; unmatched junction nucleotides: 7. The CDR3 length is 16 residues. Germline values: CDR1 MDHEN, CDR2 SYDVKM.

The V call is TRBV11-2, the J call TRBJ1-1; D remains ambiguous. The CDR3 is 13 residues long. CDR1 SGHAT and CDR2 FQNNGV come from the germline V gene. V was shortened by 5 bases and J by 0 bases, with 7 bases between the two germline ends. CDR3 protein: CASSQEMNTEAFF. CDR3 DNA: TGTGCCAGCAGCCAAGAGATGAACACTGAAGCTTTCTTT. The variable domain in full, completed from reference TRBV11-2 and TRBJ1-1, reads EAGVAQSPRYKIIEKRQSVAFWCNPISGHATLYWYQQILGQGPKLLIQFQNNGVVDDSQLPKDRFSAERLKGVDSTLKIQPAKLEDSAVYLCASSQEMNTEAFFGQGTRLTVV.

The chain combines TRBV9 with TRBJ2-5, with D possibly matching TRBD2 (5 bases). The V end lost 3 bases, the J end lost 5 bases, and 20 bases lay between the germline ends. From germline, CDR1 is SGDLS and CDR2 YYNGEE. The CDR3 spans 16 residues. Here the CDR3 reads CASSGLPAVPRETQYF. The CDR3 bases are TGTGCCAGCAGCGGGTTACCAGCGGTCCCCCGGGAGACCCAGTACTTC.

This chain links TRBV4-1 with TRBJ1-4; D may be TRBD1 (6 bases). Germline V gene sequence: CDR1 MGHRA, CDR2 YSYEKL. The CDR3 totals 16 residues. V lost 3 bases to trimming and J lost 4 bases, with 15 bases between them. The CDR3: CASSQTQGVFNEKLFF. CDR3 DNA: TGCGCCAGCAGCCAGACACAGGGCGTATTTAATGAAAAACTGTTTTTT.

This chain connects TRBV5-1 to TRBJ2-7; possible D gene TRBD2, 5 bases. The ends were cut back, 0 bases at V and 4 bases at J, with 8 bases in the middle. The CDR3 runs 13 residues. Germline V lookup: CDR1 SGHRS, CDR2 YFSETQ. The CDR3, as DNA: TGCGCCAGCAGCTTGGCTGAGGGTTACGAGCAGTACTTC. Translation gives CASSLAEGYEQYF.

The chain carries TRBV19 and TRBJ2-2, with D possibly matching TRBD1 (5 bases). V lost 7 bases, J lost 4 bases, and 22 bases lay in between. The CDR3 is 17 residues long. In germline, CDR1 is LNHDA, CDR2 SQIVND (reference sequence). DNA for the CDR3: TGTGCCAGTATTCCCCGGGCAGGGCAAGGTTCCACCGGGGAGCTGTTTTTT. Amino acids: CASIPRAGQGSTGELFF. Full variable domain (rest looked up from reference TRBV19 and TRBJ2-2): DGGITQSPKYLFRKEGQNVTLSCEQNLNHDAMYWYRQDPGQGLRLIYYSQIVNDFQKGDIAEGYSVSREKKESFPLTVTSAQKNPTAFYLCASIPRAGQGSTGELFFGEGSRLTVL.

The chain couples TRBV5-1 to TRBJ2-1; the match to TRBD2 covers 11 bases. The V gene end was trimmed by 3 bases and the J gene end by 7 bases; junction bases not matched to a gene: 21. The V gene's germline CDR1 is SGHRS and CDR2 YFSETQ. The CDR3 consists of 20 residues. The CDR3 bases are TGCGCCAGCAGCTGGGCCGGGACTAGCGGAACGTCAGGAACCGGGAATGAGCAGTTCTTC. Protein product: CASSWAGTSGTSGTGNEQFF.

Comments on this clone: A read error may produce the germline difference seen at one junction end. V gene TRBV11-2 combines with J gene TRBJ1-1; no clear D gene. This CDR3 is built from 13 residues. Germline CDR1 reads SGHAT; CDR2 reads FQNNGV. The CDR3 loop reads CASSLAWNSEAFF. As DNA, the CDR3 is TGTGCCAGCAGCTTAGCCTGGAACAGTGAAGCTTTCTTT.